The entry that follows covers one TCR beta chain sequence. Clones were sequenced by immunoSEQ multiplex PCR, and TCRdb holds only the in-frame ones, with some missing. The sample shows about 81,000 clones, 90% to 95% of them seen only once. The data derive from a study of control samples from healthy donors and cancer patients. The CDR3 is made up of 17 amino acids. The germline V gene has CDR1 LGHNA and CDR2 YNFKEQ. Trimming took 0 bases from V and 2 from J; bases not matched to a gene: 1. The chain is built from TRBV4-2 and TRBJ1-4, with TRBD1 matching over 12 bases. Source material: blood. This TCR came from a woman between 18 and 30 years old in good health. This chain's CDR3 is CASSQEGQGATNEKLFF. In DNA, the CDR3 is TGTGCCAGCAGCCAAGAGGGACAGGGGGCCACTAATGAAAAACTGTTTTTT.